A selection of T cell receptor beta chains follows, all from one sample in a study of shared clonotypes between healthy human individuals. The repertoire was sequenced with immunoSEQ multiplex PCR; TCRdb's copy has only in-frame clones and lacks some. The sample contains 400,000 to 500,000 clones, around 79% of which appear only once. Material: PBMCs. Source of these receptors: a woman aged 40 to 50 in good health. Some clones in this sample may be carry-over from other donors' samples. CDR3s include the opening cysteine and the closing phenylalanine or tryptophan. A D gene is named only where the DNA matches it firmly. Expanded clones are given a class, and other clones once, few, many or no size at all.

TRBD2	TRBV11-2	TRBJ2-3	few	TGTGCGGGGGGACTAGGGGGCACAGATACGCAGTATTTT	CAGGLGGTDTQYF
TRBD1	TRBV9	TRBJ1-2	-	TGTGCCAGCAGCGTAGCAGGGGGCTCAGGTGGCTACACCTTC	CASSVAGGSGGYTF
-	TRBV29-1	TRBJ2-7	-	TGCAGCGTTAAGGGCCTCCGGGGGACCTACGAGCAGTACTTC	CSVKGLRGTYEQYF
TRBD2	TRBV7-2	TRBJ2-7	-	TGTGCCAGCAGCGAACGCAGCGGGACCCCCTACGAGCAGTACTTC	CASSERSGTPYEQYF
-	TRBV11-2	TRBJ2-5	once	TGTGCCAGCAGCTTAGCGGGAACAGAGACCCAGTACTTC	CASSLAGTETQYF
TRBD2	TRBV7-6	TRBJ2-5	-	TGTGCCAGCAGCTTTGCGGGAGTAACGAGGACCCAGTACTTC	CASSFAGVTRTQYF
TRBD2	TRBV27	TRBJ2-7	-	TGTGCCAGCTGCCCCGCGGGAGCGGGTGAGCAGTACTTC	CASCPAGAGEQYF
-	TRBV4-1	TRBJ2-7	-	TGCGCCAGCAGCCAAGATTCAGCGGGCCACTACGAGCAGTACTTC	CASSQDSAGHYEQYF
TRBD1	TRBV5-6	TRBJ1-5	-	TGTGCCAGCAGGTCTTGGGGACAGGGGGCGACCAGCAATCAGCCCCAGCATTTT	CASRSWGQGATSNQPQHF
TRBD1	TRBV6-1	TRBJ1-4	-	TGTGCCAGCAGTGAAGGGAGGACAGGGAGCGGTGAAAAACTGTTTTTT	CASSEGRTGSGEKLFF
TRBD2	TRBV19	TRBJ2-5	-	TGTGCCAGTAGTATAGCGGGAGGGCCGGTATTGGGGAGAGAGACCCAGTACTTC	CASSIAGGPVLGRETQYF
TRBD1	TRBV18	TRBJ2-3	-	TGTGCCAGCCTAGGGCGACAGGGCGCAGATACGCAGTATTTT	CASLGRQGADTQYF
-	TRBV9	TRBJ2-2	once	TGTGCCAGCAGCCCTAAGACACCTAACACCGGGGAGCTGTTTTTT	CASSPKTPNTGELFF
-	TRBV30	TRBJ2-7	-	TGTGCCTGGGCCCCGGCGGGGTACGAGCAGTACTTC	CAWAPAGYEQYF
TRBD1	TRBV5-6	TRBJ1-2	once	TGTGCCAGCAGCCCCGGACAGGGAAGAGTCTATGGCTACACCTTC	CASSPGQGRVYGYTF
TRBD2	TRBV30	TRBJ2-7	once	TGTGCCTGGAGCCCCGGGAGGAGTAGCGGGACCTACGAGCAGTACTTC	CAWSPGRSSGTYEQYF
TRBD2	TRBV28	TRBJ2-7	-	TGTGCCAGCAGCGAGCCGAGCGGGAGGGCCGCCGAGCAGTACTTC	CASSEPSGRAAEQYF
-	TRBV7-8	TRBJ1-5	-	TGTGCCAGCAGCTCCAAACGCTTTGGGCGCAATCAGCCCCAGCATTTT	CASSSKRFGRNQPQHF
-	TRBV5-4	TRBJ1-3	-	TGTGCCAGCAGCTTGTACAGGGCAAGAAACACCATATATTTT	CASSLYRARNTIYF
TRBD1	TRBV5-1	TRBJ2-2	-	TGCGCCAGCAGCTTGGCACGGGACAGATCACGCACCGGGGAGCTGTTTTTT	CASSLARDRSRTGELFF
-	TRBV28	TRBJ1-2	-	TGTGCCAGCAGCCCAGGTGCAGCTAACTATGGCTACACCTTC	CASSPGAANYGYTF
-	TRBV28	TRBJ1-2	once	TGTGCCAGCAAAGCGCGGGGTACCTATGGCTACACCTTC	CASKARGTYGYTF
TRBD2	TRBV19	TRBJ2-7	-	TGTGCCAGTAGTATAGGCGGGAGGGCCTGGGACGAGCAGTACTTC	CASSIGGRAWDEQYF
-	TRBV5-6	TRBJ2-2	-	TGTGCCAGCAGCTTGGCCGGGTTGGCGAACACCGGGGAGCTGTTTTTT	CASSLAGLANTGELFF
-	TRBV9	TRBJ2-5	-	TGTGCCAGCAGCGTAGCCGAGTGGGAGACCCAGTACTTC	CASSVAEWETQYF
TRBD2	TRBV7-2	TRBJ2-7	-	TGTGCCAGCAGCTTAGGACTAGCGGGAGTTCCACCCTACGAGCAGTACTTC	CASSLGLAGVPPYEQYF
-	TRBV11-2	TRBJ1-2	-	TGTGCCAGCAGCCCACACCCGGACGGGCCCTATGGCTACACCTTC	CASSPHPDGPYGYTF
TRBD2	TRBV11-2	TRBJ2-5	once	TGTGCCAGCAGCTTAGGTGTTAGCGGGAGGTCGGAGACCCAGTACTTC	CASSLGVSGRSETQYF
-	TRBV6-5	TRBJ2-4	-	TGTGCCAGCAAAGCCGGGATCGCCTCAACCATTCAGTACTTC	CASKAGIASTIQYF
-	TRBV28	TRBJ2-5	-	TGTGCCAGCAGTACCCGAGGACCCAAGCAAGAGACCCAGTACTTC	CASSTRGPKQETQYF
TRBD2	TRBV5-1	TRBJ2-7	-	TGCGCCAGCAGCTTCCGCGGGAGCTCCTACGAGCAGTACTTC	CASSFRGSSYEQYF
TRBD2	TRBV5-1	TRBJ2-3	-	TGCGCCAGCAGCTTCACTAGCGGGACGATAGATACGCAGTATTTT	CASSFTSGTIDTQYF
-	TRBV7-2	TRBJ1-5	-	TGTGCCAGCAGCTCCACGATAGATAGCAATCAGCCCCAGCATTTT	CASSSTIDSNQPQHF
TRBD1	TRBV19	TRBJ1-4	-	TGTGCCAGTAGTACAAACAGGGGAACTAATGAAAAACTGTTTTTT	CASSTNRGTNEKLFF
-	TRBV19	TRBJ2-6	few	TGTGCCAGCTCGGACGGGACCGGGGCCAACGTCCTGACTTTC	CASSDGTGANVLTF
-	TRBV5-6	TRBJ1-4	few	TGTGCCAGCAGCCTCACAGGAACAACTAATGAAAAACTGTTTTTT	CASSLTGTTNEKLFF
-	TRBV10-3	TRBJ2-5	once	TGTGCCATCAGTGAGTCGGAGGCCCAAGAGACCCAGTACTTC	CAISESEAQETQYF
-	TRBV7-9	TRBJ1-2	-	TGTGCCAGCAGCTTAGATGGCAGGGCCGATGGCTACACCTTC	CASSLDGRADGYTF
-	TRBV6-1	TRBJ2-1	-	TGTGCCAGCAGGGTAGCTACCAGCTCCTACAATGAGCAGTTCTTC	CASRVATSSYNEQFF
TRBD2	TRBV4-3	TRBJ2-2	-	TGCGCCAGCAGCCATATAGCGGGAGGGCCTCACGGGGAGCTGTTTTTT	CASSHIAGGPHGELFF
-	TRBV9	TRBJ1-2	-	TGTGCCAGCAGCGTGGGTGGAGGGGACTATGGCTACACCTTC	CASSVGGGDYGYTF
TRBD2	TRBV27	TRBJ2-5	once	TGTGCCAGCCACCTAGCGGGAGAAGAGACCCAGTACTTC	CASHLAGEETQYF
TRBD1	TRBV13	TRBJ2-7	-	TGTGCCAGCAGCTTCGGGACAGGGGCGGGCTACGAGCAGTACTTC	CASSFGTGAGYEQYF
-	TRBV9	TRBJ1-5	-	TGTGCCAGCAGCGTAGGCGCGGTCAATCAGCCCCAGCATTTT	CASSVGAVNQPQHF
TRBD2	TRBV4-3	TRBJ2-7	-	TGCGCCAGCAGCCACCAACTAGCGGGAGCCGGCCACGAGCAGTACTTC	CASSHQLAGAGHEQYF
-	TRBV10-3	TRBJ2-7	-	TGTGCCATCAGTGGTGAAGGGGCTTTCTCCTACGAGCAGTACTTC	CAISGEGAFSYEQYF
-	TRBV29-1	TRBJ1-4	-	TGCAGCGTCGGATGGGGGTCGTTCGAAAAACTGTTTTTT	CSVGWGSFEKLFF
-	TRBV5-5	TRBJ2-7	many	TGTGCCAGCAGCTCGGCCCCCGGAAGGGAGCAGTACTTC	CASSSAPGREQYF
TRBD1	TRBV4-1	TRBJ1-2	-	TGCGCCAGCAGCCTCCCGACTCGGGACAGTCGAGTCTTAGGCTACACCTTC	CASSLPTRDSRVLGYTF
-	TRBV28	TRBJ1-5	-	TGTGCCAGCAGTTTACGGGGGGCAAGCAATCAGCCCCAGCATTTT	CASSLRGASNQPQHF
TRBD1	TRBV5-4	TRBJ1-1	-	TGTGCCAGCAGCTTGCCCATACAGGGGGCAAACACTGAAGCTTTCTTT	CASSLPIQGANTEAFF